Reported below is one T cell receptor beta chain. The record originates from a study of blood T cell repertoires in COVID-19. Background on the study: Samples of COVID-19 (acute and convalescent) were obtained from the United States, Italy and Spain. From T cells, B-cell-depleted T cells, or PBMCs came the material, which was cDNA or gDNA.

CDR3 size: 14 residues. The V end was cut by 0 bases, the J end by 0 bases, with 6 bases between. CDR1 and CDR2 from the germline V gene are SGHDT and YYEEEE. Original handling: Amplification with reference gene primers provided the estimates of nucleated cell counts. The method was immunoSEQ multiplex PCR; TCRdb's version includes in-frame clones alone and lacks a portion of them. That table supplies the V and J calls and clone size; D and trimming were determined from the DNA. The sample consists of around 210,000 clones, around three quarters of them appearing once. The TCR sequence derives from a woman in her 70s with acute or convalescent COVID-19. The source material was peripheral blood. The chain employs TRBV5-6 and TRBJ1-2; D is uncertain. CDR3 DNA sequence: TGTGCCAGCAGCTTGGGACACTCTAACTATGGCTACACCTTC. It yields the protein CASSLGHSNYGYTF.